Listed below are T cell receptor beta chains from one sample, sequenced in a study of blood T cell repertoires in COVID-19. Method: immunoSEQ multiplex PCR; TCRdb's copy keeps in-frame clones and lacks some. The repertoire holds a few hundred thousand clones, with about 86% as singletons. Sequencing input: peripheral blood. These receptors all stem from a woman in her forties or fifties with acute or convalescent COVID-19. Both conserved end residues are part of each CDR3. Fields, in order: V gene, J gene, D gene, clone size, CDR3 protein, CDR3 DNA. D genes are given only for firm matches. Some rows mark clone size as missing; the rest say once, few, many or name a class of expanded clone.

V gene: TRBV13; J gene: TRBJ1-3; D gene: TRBD1; clone size: NA; CDR3 protein: CASSPGQGTYGNTIYF; CDR3 DNA: TGTGCCAGCAGCCCGGGACAGGGGACGTACGGAAACACCATATATTTT
V gene: TRBV10-3; J gene: TRBJ2-1; D gene: TRBD2; clone size: NA; CDR3 protein: CAISDDLAGEQFF; CDR3 DNA: TGTGCCATCAGTGATGATTTAGCGGGGGAGCAGTTCTTC
V gene: TRBV7-2; J gene: TRBJ2-1; D gene: NA; clone size: NA; CDR3 protein: CASSLGNYNEQFF; CDR3 DNA: TGTGCCAGCAGCTTAGGTAACTACAATGAGCAGTTCTTC
V gene: TRBV5-6; J gene: TRBJ1-2; D gene: NA; clone size: NA; CDR3 protein: CASRTEWSGYTF; CDR3 DNA: TGTGCCAGCAGGACCGAATGGAGTGGCTACACCTTC
V gene: TRBV27; J gene: TRBJ2-1; D gene: NA; clone size: NA; CDR3 protein: CASSLWEYSYNEQFF; CDR3 DNA: TGTGCCAGCAGTTTGTGGGAGTACTCCTACAATGAGCAGTTCTTC
V gene: TRBV7-2; J gene: TRBJ2-3; D gene: TRBD2; clone size: once; CDR3 protein: CASSLVEGGGTDTQYF; CDR3 DNA: TGTGCCAGCAGCTTAGTGGAGGGAGGGGGCACAGATACGCAGTATTTT
V gene: TRBV27; J gene: TRBJ1-1; D gene: TRBD1; clone size: NA; CDR3 protein: CASSFATGALEAFF; CDR3 DNA: TGTGCCAGCAGTTTCGCAACAGGGGCACTTGAAGCTTTCTTT
V gene: TRBV19; J gene: TRBJ2-4; D gene: NA; clone size: NA; CDR3 protein: CASSMRTQNIQYF; CDR3 DNA: TGTGCCAGTAGTATGCGGACTCAAAACATTCAGTACTTC
V gene: TRBV5-4; J gene: TRBJ2-7; D gene: TRBD1; clone size: NA; CDR3 protein: CASNPGTGSHIEQYF; CDR3 DNA: TGTGCCAGCAATCCGGGGACAGGCAGTCATATCGAGCAGTACTTC
V gene: TRBV5-8; J gene: TRBJ1-5; D gene: NA; clone size: few; CDR3 protein: CASSFEGGDQPQHF; CDR3 DNA: TGTGCCAGCAGCTTCGAGGGAGGGGATCAGCCCCAGCATTTT
V gene: TRBV6-5; J gene: TRBJ2-7; D gene: NA; clone size: NA; CDR3 protein: CASSYGGGATYEQYF; CDR3 DNA: TGTGCCAGCAGTTACGGAGGGGGGGCCACCTACGAGCAGTACTTC
V gene: TRBV4-1; J gene: TRBJ2-5; D gene: NA; clone size: NA; CDR3 protein: CASSLEGQRRETQYF; CDR3 DNA: TGCGCCAGCAGTCTAGAAGGACAGCGGAGGGAGACCCAGTACTTC